The 20 T cell receptor beta chains below were found in one sample sequenced in a study of blood T cell repertoires in COVID-19 (dated by TCRdb to between 2020 and 2021). Libraries were built with the immunoSEQ multiplex PCR assay. Not all clones reach the TCRdb copy of this immuneACCESS table, which keeps in-frame sequences only. Checked studies attribute under half of the gap to unresolved V genes and leave the rest unexplained. The sample yields fewer than 350,000 clones; 85% to 95% were counted once. 2.8% of the sample is in the top ten clones. The specimen was PBMCs or T cells enriched from blood (not recorded which). The receptors shown here come from a middle-aged man who had been exposed to COVID-19.

This clone was seen only a few times. This chain uses TRBV11-2 with TRBJ2-3; TRBD2 matches 12 bases. CDR1 and CDR2 (germline): SGHAT, FQNNGV. Trimming removed 2 bases from V and 1 base from J; junction bases left unmatched: 10. This CDR3 has 19 residues. The CDR3 loop is CASSLMASGRAFGTDTQYF. DNA of the CDR3: TGTGCCAGCAGCTTAATGGCTAGCGGGAGGGCTTTCGGCACAGATACGCAGTATTTT.

The rearrangement links TRBV28 to TRBJ2-5, with TRBD1 as a possible D gene (6 bases). CDR3 size: 14 residues. V lost 5 bases to trimming and J lost 5 bases, with 15 bases between them. The germline V gene encodes CDR1 MDHEN and CDR2 SYDVKM. The CDR3 reads CASSDQGSGETQYF. In DNA form, the CDR3 reads TGTGCCAGCAGTGATCAGGGGTCTGGGGAGACCCAGTACTTC.

The V and J genes are TRBV11-2 and TRBJ1-1; tentatively, D is TRBD1 (5 bases). Trimming left V 1 base short and J 5 bases short, with 14 bases between. The CDR3 is 15 amino acids. Germline CDR1 and CDR2: SGHAT and FQNNGV. The CDR3 sequence is CASSLGAGLGTEAFF. The CDR3 DNA reads TGTGCCAGCAGCTTAGGGGCGGGGCTGGGGACTGAAGCTTTCTTT.

V is TRBV28 and J is TRBJ2-6; 12 nucleotides align to TRBD1. V was clipped by 4 bases and J by 3 bases; unmatched bases: 19. CDR1 is MDHEN, CDR2 SYDVKM, per germline. This CDR3 region has 22 residues. In nucleotides, the CDR3 is TGTGCCAGCAGTTCCGACTATACGCCTTGGGACAGGGGGCAGGGTGGGGCCAACGTCCTGACTTTC. It encodes CASSSDYTPWDRGQGGANVLTF.

The chain joins TRBV28 to TRBJ1-2; possibly TRBD1 for D (5 bases). Trimming stripped 11 bases from V and 1 base from J, with 8 bases between. CDR3 length: 11 amino acids. Looked up from germline, CDR1 is MDHEN and CDR2 is SYDVKM. The chain's CDR3 is CAGGGNYGYTF. The CDR3 DNA reads TGTGCCGGGGGGGGTAACTATGGCTACACCTTC.

The chain links TRBV6-6 to TRBJ1-1; 7 nucleotides align to TRBD1. J lost 3 bases, V lost 7 bases, and 8 bases had no gene match. The CDR3 totals 14 residues. CDR1 MNHNY and CDR2 SVGAGI come from the germline V gene (reference sequence). The DNA of the CDR3 is TGTGCCAGCACTGCGACAGGGCTCGACACTGAAGCTTTCTTT. Its protein product is CASTATGLDTEAFF.

The chain couples TRBV19 to TRBJ1-1; TRBD1 matches 8 bases. The CDR3 contains 15 residues. Germline values: CDR1 LNHDA, CDR2 SQIVND (reference sequence). Unmatched junction bases numbered 13, after V lost 8 bases and J lost 5 bases. The chain's CDR3 is CASAQGAGYPTEAFF. The CDR3 DNA is TGTGCCAGTGCCCAGGGGGCAGGGTATCCGACTGAAGCTTTCTTT.

The CDR3 reads CASSQDSGVVGYTF. For the CDR3, the DNA is TGCGCCAGCAGCCAAGATTCCGGGGTTGTGGGCTACACCTTC. The gene calls are TRBV4-3 and TRBJ1-2; D unresolved. V lost 0 bases and J lost 8, with 13 bases in between. Germline CDR1 is LGHNA and CDR2 is YSLEER. The CDR3 consists of 14 residues.

This clone was detected only once. The chain combines TRBV24-1 with TRBJ2-7, with unresolved D. V lost 0 bases and J lost 5, with 4 bases in between. The CDR3 covers 12 residues. The germline V gene has CDR1 KGHDR and CDR2 SFDVKD. The CDR3: CATSDLRDEQYF. CDR3 sequence (DNA): TGTGCCACCAGTGATTTGAGAGACGAGCAGTACTTC.

This sequence joins TRBV5-6 and TRBJ2-2; 8 bases match TRBD2. V lost 2 bases to trimming and J lost 5 bases; unmatched junction nucleotides: 11. Germline lookup yields CDR1 SGHDT and CDR2 YYEEEE. The CDR3 loop spans 17 amino acids. DNA for the CDR3: TGTGCCAGCAGCTTTAGCGGCGGGGGGATGAGGACCGGGGAGCTGTTTTTT. Its protein is CASSFSGGGMRTGELFF.

The CDR3 nucleotides are TGTGCCAGCGTGGGACAGGGCTCCTACGAGCAGTACTTC. It yields the protein CASVGQGSYEQYF. The V and J genes are TRBV19 and TRBJ2-7, with 9 positions matching TRBD1. Germline assignment: CDR1 LNHDA and CDR2 SQIVND (reference sequence). V was pared by 9 bases and J by 0 bases, with 3 bases of the junction left unmatched. The CDR3 contains 13 residues.

The chain carries TRBV18 and TRBJ2-1, with D possibly matching TRBD1 (5 bases). The germline V gene has CDR1 KGHSH and CDR2 LQKENI. CDR3 length equals 15 residues. V lost 4 bases, J lost 8 bases, and 18 bases lay in between. The CDR3 is CASSRSRVGVDEQFF. In DNA form, the CDR3 reads TGTGCCAGCTCACGAAGCAGGGTAGGCGTCGATGAGCAGTTCTTC.

The chain couples TRBV6-5 to TRBJ1-1; D is possibly TRBD1 (5 bases). Per the germline V gene, CDR1 is MNHEY and CDR2 is SVGAGI. The CDR3 length is 14 residues. V was shortened by 4 bases and J by 0 bases, with 9 bases between the two germline ends. The CDR3 loop reads CASSSWGVNTEAFF. In DNA, the CDR3 is TGTGCCAGCAGTTCTTGGGGGGTGAACACTGAAGCTTTCTTT.

A single count supports this clone. The chain combines TRBV27 with TRBJ2-3, with D possibly matching TRBD2 (6 bases). V was trimmed by 1 base and J by 6 bases, leaving 14 bases between them. Germline CDR1 is MNHEY and CDR2 is SMNVEV (reference sequence). There are 15 residues in the CDR3. The CDR3 protein is CASSLLAGSGDTQYF. CDR3 bases: TGTGCCAGCAGTTTATTGGCGGGATCAGGGGATACGCAGTATTTT.

The V gene is TRBV19, the J gene TRBJ2-1; 13 bases line up with TRBD2. After removal of 8 bases from V and 7 bases from J, the junction contained 8 bases not matched to a gene. The CDR3 loop spans 15 amino acids. The germline V gene encodes CDR1 LNHDA and CDR2 SQIVND (reference sequence). CDR3 residues: CASRPTSGRSNEQFF. Written as DNA, the CDR3 is TGTGCCAGTCGACCGACTAGCGGGAGGAGTAATGAGCAGTTCTTC.

The chain couples TRBV20-1 to TRBJ2-7; TRBD1 aligns across 7 bases. J was trimmed by 5 bases and V by 2 bases; bases with no gene match: 0. Germline assignment: CDR1 DFQATT and CDR2 SNEGSKA (reference sequence). The CDR3 is 11 residues long. CDR3 sequence (DNA): TGCAGTGCTAGACAGGGGGACGAGCAGTACTTC. Translation: CSARQGDEQYF.

Concerning this clone: Since no conserved phenylalanine or tryptophan closes the CDR3, a read error is the likely cause. The DNA is omitted, as the CDR3 cannot be located on it reliably, and the CDR3 follows TCRdb's listing. The chain has TRBV28 and TRBJ1-1; the table assigns TRBD1, which was not confirmed against the DNA. The CDR3 is 12 amino acids long, termini counted. The germline gives CDR1 MDHEN, CDR2 SYDVKM. CDR3 sequence: CASSLDQRMSDI.

V and J are TRBV24-1 and TRBJ1-1; perhaps TRBD1 as D (5 bases). This CDR3 is built from 12 residues. Trimming removed 10 bases from V and 5 bases from J, with 13 bases in between. The germline V gene has CDR1 KGHDR and CDR2 SFDVKD. The CDR3 region is CATRGIGTEAFF. For the CDR3, the DNA is TGTGCCACAAGGGGTATTGGGACTGAAGCTTTCTTT.

The chain couples TRBV20-1 to TRBJ2-7, with D maybe TRBD2 (6 bases). The V and J ends lost 3 bases and 1 base respectively, with 10 bases between them. This CDR3 region has 13 residues. CDR1 DFQATT and CDR2 SNEGSKA come from the germline V gene (reference sequence). CDR3 nucleotide sequence: TGCAGTGCTAGTTACGGGAGATCCTACGAGCAGTACTTC. Its protein is CSASYGRSYEQYF.

The V gene is TRBV5-4, the J gene TRBJ2-2; 7 bases fit TRBD1. V was pared by 4 bases and J by 0 bases, with 6 bases of the junction left unmatched. The germline V gene has CDR1 SGHNT and CDR2 YYREEE (reference sequence). CDR3 length: 16 residues. The CDR3 sequence: CASSPRQGANTGELFF. For the CDR3, the DNA is TGTGCCAGCAGCCCGCGACAGGGAGCGAACACCGGGGAGCTGTTTTTT.